The 13 T cell receptor beta chains below all came from one sample that was sequenced in a study of human T cells and chemical hapten exposure. One entry per CDR3 protein results from TCRdb running MiXCR on the RACE reads. The table has some 90,000 distinct CDR3 sequences, about 8% seen once. Documented time point: pre-sensitization, week 0. Treatment reported: therapeutic diphenylcyclopropenone sensitization with weekly scalp DPC. Sequenced material: whole blood, taken in connection with sensitization to the hapten diphenylcyclopropenone (DPC). These receptors were taken from a middle-aged man with alopecia areata. Some clones in this sample may be carry-over from other donors' samples.

This clonotype was picked up many times. The chain has TRBV2 and TRBJ1-5, with TRBD1 as a possible D gene (6 bases). The ends were cut back, 8 bases at V and 2 bases at J, with 10 bases in the middle. CDR3 length equals 13 residues. Germline V gene lookup returns CDR1 SNHLY and CDR2 FYNNEI. DNA for the CDR3: TGTGCCAGCGAGGGGGGGGGCAATCAGCCCCAGCATTTT. It codes for CASEGGGNQPQHF. Full variable domain (outside the CDR3, taken from reference TRBV2 and TRBJ1-5): EPEVTQTPSHQVTQMGQEVILRCVPISNHLYFYWYRQILGQKVEFLVSFYNNEISEKSEIFDDQFSVERPDGSNFTLKIRSTKLEDSAMYFCASEGGGNQPQHFGDGTRLSIL.

This clonotype was picked up many times. The chain has TRBV7-2 and TRBJ2-1, with D possibly TRBD1 on 6 matching bases. V lost 1 base and J 6 bases, leaving 13 bases between the germline ends. CDR3 length: 15 residues. Germline assignment: CDR1 SGHTA and CDR2 FQGNSA. The CDR3 loop reads CASSLVVQQGNEQFF. The CDR3 coding sequence is TGTGCCAGCAGCTTAGTCGTCCAACAGGGCAATGAGCAGTTCTTC.

This clonotype showed up just a few times. This sequence joins TRBV9 and TRBJ2-1; TRBD2 matches 7 bases. The J segment lost 5 bases and the V segment lost 0 bases, leaving 5 bases of the junction unmatched. Germline lookup yields CDR1 SGDLS and CDR2 YYNGEE. The CDR3 loop spans 15 amino acids. The CDR3 here is CASSVGGSQDNEQFF. The CDR3, as DNA: TGTGCCAGCAGCGTAGGCGGGAGTCAGGACAATGAGCAGTTCTTC.

This clonotype occurred many times. This chain joins TRBV4-1 and TRBJ2-7, with 9 bases matching TRBD1. The J segment lost 6 bases and the V segment lost 3 bases, leaving 12 bases of the junction unmatched. CDR1 is MGHRA, CDR2 YSYEKL, per germline. This CDR3 is 16 amino acids long. As DNA, the CDR3 is TGCGCCAGCAGCCACCGAAGGATGGACAGGGGATGCGAGCAGTACGTC. It specifies CASSHRRMDRGCEQYV.

This clonotype was counted a single time. The chain joins TRBV6-2 or TRBV6-3 to TRBJ2-1, with D perhaps matching TRBD2 (6 bases). Trimming cost V 4 bases and J 3 bases, with 16 bases left between them. Germline values: CDR1 MNHEY, CDR2 SVGEGT. This CDR3 contains 16 residues. This chain's CDR3 is CASSSSGDSYYNEQFF. The CDR3 bases are TGTGCCAGCAGTTCCTCCGGGGACTCGTACTACAATGAGCAGTTCTTC.

With respect to this clonotype: Just one base apart from a much larger clone, this may be a read error. The chain is built from TRBV19 and TRBJ1-2, with 9 bases identical to TRBD1. The germline V gene encodes CDR1 LNHDA and CDR2 SQIVND (reference sequence). V gave up 8 bases and J gave up 0 bases; unmatched junction bases: 7. The CDR3 is 15 residues long. CDR3 protein: CASFVRQGANYGYTF. In nucleotides, the CDR3 is TGTGCCAGTTTCGTCAGACAGGGGGCTAACTATGGCTACACCTTC.

This chain joins TRBV3-1 and TRBJ2-5, with a tentative D call TRBD2 (5 bases). Trimming removed 4 bases at V and 4 bases at J, with 10 bases between. From germline, CDR1 is LGHDT and CDR2 YNNKEL (reference sequence). The CDR3 extends over 13 amino acids. CDR3 protein: CASSPDSTETQYF. The CDR3 nucleotides read TGTGCCAGCAGCCCGGACTCAACAGAGACCCAGTACTTC.

The V and J genes are TRBV6-2 or TRBV6-3 and TRBJ2-7, with 9 bases that match TRBD2. CDR1 is MNHEY, CDR2 SVGEGT, per germline. The junction had 9 bases not matched to a gene; V was cut back by 6 bases and J by 6 bases. The CDR3 contains 14 residues. The CDR3 loop reads CASRRLAAPGEQYV. CDR3 DNA sequence: TGTGCCAGCAGGCGACTAGCGGCCCCTGGCGAGCAGTACGTC.

The CDR3, as DNA: TGTGCCAGCAGTTACGGGCCTTCGGGCACTGAAGCTTTCTTT. Amino acids: CASSYGPSGTEAFF. The chain combines TRBV12-3 or TRBV12-4 with TRBJ1-1; D is uncertain. The CDR3 runs 14 residues. Deletions cut 4 bases from V and 4 bases from J, with 13 bases between.

The table lists this clonotype with many counts. This sequence joins TRBV29-1 and TRBJ1-5, with D possibly TRBD1 on 5 matching bases. V lost 4 bases and J lost 5, with 9 bases in between. Germline values: CDR1 SQVTM, CDR2 ANQGSEA. The CDR3 runs 12 residues. CDR3 coding DNA: TGCAGCGTTGGGGGGTGGGATCAGCCCCAGCATTTT. Its translation: CSVGGWDQPQHF. Filled out from reference TRBV29-1 and TRBJ1-5, the complete variable domain reads SAVISQKPSRDICQRGTSLTIQCQVDSQVTMMFWYRQQPGQSLTLIATANQGSEATYESGFVIDKFPISRPNLTFSTLTVSNMSPEDSSIYLCSVGGWDQPQHFGDGTRLSIL.

CDR3 coding DNA: TGTGCCAGCAGTTTAAAATACACCGGGGAGCTGTTTTTT. It translates to CASSLKYTGELFF. The chain carries TRBV27 and TRBJ2-2; no reliable D call. Deletions cut 2 bases from V and 3 bases from J, with 4 bases between. CDR1 is MNHEY, CDR2 SMNVEV, per germline (reference sequence). CDR3 length: 13 amino acids.

The chain has TRBV11-2 and TRBJ2-1, with D possibly called TRBD1 or TRBD2 (5 bases each). V lost 4 bases and J 9 bases, leaving 7 bases between the germline ends. Germline V gene lookup returns CDR1 SGHAT and CDR2 FQNNGV. The CDR3 consists of 11 residues. CDR3 DNA sequence: TGTGCCAGCAGCTGGGGGAGTGAGCAGTTCTTC. As protein: CASSWGSEQFF.

This clonotype has only a few counts. The V call is TRBV7-2, the J call TRBJ2-1; 15 bases line up with TRBD2. Germline CDR1 is SGHTA and CDR2 is FQGNSA. The CDR3 totals 16 residues. V lost 4 bases, J lost 7 bases, and 5 bases stayed unmatched. CDR3 in DNA: TGTGCCAGCAGCTCCCGGACTAGCGGGAGGGTTAATGAGCAGTTCTTC. Amino acid sequence: CASSSRTSGRVNEQFF.